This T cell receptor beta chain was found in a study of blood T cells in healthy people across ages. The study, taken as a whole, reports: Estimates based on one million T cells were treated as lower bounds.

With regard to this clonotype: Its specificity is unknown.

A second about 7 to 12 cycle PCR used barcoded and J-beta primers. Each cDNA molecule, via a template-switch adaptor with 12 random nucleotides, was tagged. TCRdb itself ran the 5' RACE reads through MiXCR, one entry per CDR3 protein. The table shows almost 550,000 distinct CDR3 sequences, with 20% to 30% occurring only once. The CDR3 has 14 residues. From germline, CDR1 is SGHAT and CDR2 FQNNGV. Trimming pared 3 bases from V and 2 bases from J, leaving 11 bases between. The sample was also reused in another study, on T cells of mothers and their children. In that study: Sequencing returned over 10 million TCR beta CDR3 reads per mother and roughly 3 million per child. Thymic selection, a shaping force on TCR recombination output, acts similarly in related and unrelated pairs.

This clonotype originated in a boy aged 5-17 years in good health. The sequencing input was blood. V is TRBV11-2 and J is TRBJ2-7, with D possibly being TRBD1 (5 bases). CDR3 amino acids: CASSLDTTAYEQYF. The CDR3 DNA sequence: TGTGCCAGCAGCTTGGATACGACAGCCTACGAGCAGTACTTC.